These 8 T cell receptor beta chains were sequenced from one sample in a study of identical twins. Each CDR3 protein gets one entry after TCRdb re-called the 5' RACE reads with MiXCR. The sample records around 480,000 distinct CDR3 sequences, roughly an eighth being singletons. This sample was also put to use in a study of yellow fever vaccine responses in identical twins.

The sample was CD4+ T cells sorted from blood. Receptors were obtained from a young woman in good health.

A few counts support this clonotype. The chain uses TRBV3-1 and TRBJ2-7, with D perhaps TRBD1 or TRBD2 (5 bases each). CDR1 and CDR2 (germline): LGHDT, YNNKEL (reference sequence). The V and J ends lost 2 bases and 6 bases respectively, with 11 bases between them. The CDR3 is 13 residues long. The CDR3 protein is CASSQRGVGEQYF. CDR3 bases: TGTGCCAGCAGCCAAAGGGGAGTGGGCGAGCAGTACTTC.

The table lists this clonotype with a few counts. This sequence joins TRBV6-1 and TRBJ2-6; the match to TRBD1 covers 8 bases. This CDR3 has 17 amino acids. J was trimmed by 3 bases and V by 5 bases; bases with no gene match: 9. CDR1 MNHNS and CDR2 SASEGT come from the germline V gene. The CDR3 DNA is TGTGCCAGCAGTCCCCAGGGGGCGAGGGTTGGGGCCAACGTCCTGACTTTC. This codes for CASSPQGARVGANVLTF.

The chain carries TRBV20-1 and TRBJ2-3; D is ambiguous. V was pared by 0 bases and J by 3 bases, with 10 bases between. The CDR3 extends over 14 amino acids. Germline values: CDR1 DFQATT, CDR2 SNEGSKA (reference sequence). CDR3 DNA sequence: TGCAGTGCTAGAGATTACGGCAGAACAGATACGCAGTATTTT. This sequence encodes CSARDYGRTDTQYF.

This clonotype was seen more than once but under ten times. One base away lies a much larger clone, so this may be a sequencing read error. This is likely a read error, given that the CDR3 carries no conserved phenylalanine or tryptophan at its end. This chain uses TRBV12-3 or TRBV12-4 with TRBJ2-6; no reliable D call. Trimming pared 7 bases from V and 0 bases from J, leaving 7 bases between. The CDR3 totals 14 residues. The CDR3 spells CASTVSSGANVLTL. The DNA for the CDR3 is TGTGCCAGCACCGTAAGCTCTGGGGCCAACGTCCTGACTTTA.

This clonotype occurred a few times. The chain couples TRBV20-1 to TRBJ2-1, with 8 bases aligning to TRBD2. J was trimmed by 3 bases and V by 2 bases; bases with no gene match: 3. The CDR3 consists of 14 residues. Germline CDR1 reads DFQATT; CDR2 reads SNEGSKA (reference sequence). The CDR3 nucleotides read TGCAGTGCTAGACCGGGGGGGGTCTACAATGAGCAGTTCTTC. Translating it yields CSARPGGVYNEQFF.

This clonotype was found many times. The CDR3 sequence: CASSLDTGGTPYEQYF. The CDR3 coding sequence is TGCGCCAGCAGCTTGGACACTGGGGGTACCCCCTACGAGCAGTACTTC. The chain links TRBV5-1 to TRBJ2-7; D possibly matches TRBD1 or TRBD2 (5 bases each). Per germline, CDR1 SGHRS and CDR2 YFSETQ. V gave up 0 bases and J gave up 2 bases, with 15 bases separating them. This CDR3 is built from 16 residues.

The V and J genes are TRBV5-1 and TRBJ1-2, with D uncertain. V gave up 1 base and J gave up 6 bases, with 10 bases separating them. Looked up from germline, CDR1 is SGHRS and CDR2 is YFSETQ. The CDR3 spans 13 residues. CDR3 nucleotide sequence: TGCGCCAGCAGCTTGATTGGGGAAGATGGCTACACCTTC. Its translation: CASSLIGEDGYTF.

The sample holds a few counts of this clonotype. This rearrangement joins TRBV29-1 to TRBJ1-2, with 7 nucleotides matching TRBD1. The length of the CDR3 is 16 residues. CDR1 SQVTM and CDR2 ANQGSEA come from the germline V gene. Trimming removed 6 bases from V and 4 bases from J; junction bases left unmatched: 17. In DNA form, the CDR3 reads TGCAGCGTCCCCGATGGAGCCCAGGGGGGCAGCTATGGCTACACCTTC. Translated, it gives CSVPDGAQGGSYGYTF.